This T cell receptor (beta chain) was sequenced in a study of technical replicates of blood from a few donors. This clone was detected only once. Clones were read by immunoSEQ multiplex PCR, and TCRdb kept only the in-frame ones, dropping some. The sample has roughly 68,000 clones; around nine tenths are singletons. From germline, CDR1 is MGHDK and CDR2 SYGVNS. V lost 3 bases to trimming and J lost 1 base, with 9 bases between them. CDR3 length: 14 residues. The sample taken for sequencing was PBMCs. The V call is TRBV25-1, the J call TRBJ1-1; no firm D call. This receptor was identified in a human donor in good health. Some clones in this sample may be carry-over from other donors' samples. The CDR3 sequence: CASSDPGKNTEAFF. CDR3 nucleotides: TGTGCCAGCAGTGACCCCGGGAAGAACACTGAAGCTTTCTTT.